The following is a TCR beta chain sequence with its context. TCRdb passed the 5' RACE reads through MiXCR, listing each CDR3 protein once. The repertoire holds some 300,000 distinct CDR3 sequences, with approximately 10% as singletons. Looked up from germline, CDR1 is LNHNV and CDR2 is YYDKDF (reference sequence). V was trimmed by 4 bases and J by 1 base, leaving 11 bases between them. The CDR3 is 15 residues long. The source of the sample is a study of T cells after yellow fever vaccination. The TCR comes from a man aged 18 to 29 who received the YFV17D yellow fever vaccine. The chain links TRBV15 to TRBJ1-3, with D perhaps matching TRBD1 (5 bases). This material consisted of CD4+ T cells sorted from PBMCs, taken 5 days after the yellow fever booster vaccination. The CDR3 DNA follows: TGTGCCACCAGCAACGACAGATGGTCTGGAAACACCATATATTTT. Amino acids: CATSNDRWSGNTIYF.